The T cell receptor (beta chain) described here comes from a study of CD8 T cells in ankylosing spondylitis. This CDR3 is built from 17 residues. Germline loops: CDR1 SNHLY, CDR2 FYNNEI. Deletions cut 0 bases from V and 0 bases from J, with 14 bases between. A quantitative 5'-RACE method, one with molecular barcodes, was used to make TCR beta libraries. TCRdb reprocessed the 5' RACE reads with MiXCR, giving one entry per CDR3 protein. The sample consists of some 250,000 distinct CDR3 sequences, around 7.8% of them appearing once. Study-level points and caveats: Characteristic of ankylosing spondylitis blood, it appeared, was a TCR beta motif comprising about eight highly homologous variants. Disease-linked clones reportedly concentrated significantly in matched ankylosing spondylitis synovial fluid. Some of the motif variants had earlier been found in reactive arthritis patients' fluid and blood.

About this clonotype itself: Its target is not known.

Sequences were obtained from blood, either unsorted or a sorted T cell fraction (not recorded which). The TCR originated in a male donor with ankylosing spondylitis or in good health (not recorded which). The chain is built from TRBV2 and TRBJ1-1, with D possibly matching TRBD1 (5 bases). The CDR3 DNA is TGTGCCAGCAGTGAAGCAGGTGTGGGGGGACTGAACACTGAAGCTTTCTTT. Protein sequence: CASSEAGVGGLNTEAFF.